This T cell receptor (beta chain) was profiled in a study of response to subunit inactivated influenza vaccine. Regarding the study as a whole: Each seasonal influenza vaccination recruits few new T cells, the authors suggested.

TCRdb recomputed calls from the RT-PCR reads with MiXCR, one row per CDR3 protein. This table has 650,000 or so distinct CDR3 sequences, 12% to 15% appearing once. Worth noting for this clonotype: Antigen specificity is unknown.

Source: PBMCs from blood, taken 14 days before vaccination. This clonotype originated in a man aged 50-59 years who received an inactivated influenza vaccine.

CDR3: CASSPDRGRQYGYTF. The CDR3 DNA is TGTGCCAGCAGCCCCGACAGGGGACGGCAATATGGCTACACCTTC. The chain combines TRBV7-2 with TRBJ1-2; TRBD1 agrees at 8 bases. Germline V gene data show CDR1 as SGHTA and CDR2 as FQGNSA. Trimming cost V 5 bases and J 5 bases; bases outside gene matches: 10. The CDR3 runs to 15 residues.